This is a list of T cell receptor beta chains from one sample in a study of OX40 agonist ivuxolimab in advanced cancers. Data came from immunoSEQ multiplex PCR; TCRdb stores just in-frame clones and leaves some out. The data show fewer than 85,000 clones, more than 85% seen once. Material: CD4+ or CD8+ T cells sorted from blood, obtained in a trial of the OX40 agonist ivuxolimab. The receptors were gathered from an adult with an advanced solid tumor such as melanoma, head and neck, liver or kidney cancer. CDR3s include the opening cysteine and the closing phenylalanine or tryptophan. The D gene is left open where the match is weak. A row's size may be missing; if present it is once, few, many or a size class.

abundance,v_gene,d_gene,j_gene,CDR3aa,CDR3nt
.,TRBV7-2,.,TRBJ1-4,CASSLSPGVFNEKLFF,TGTGCCAGCAGCTTGTCCCCAGGGGTTTTTAATGAAAAACTGTTTTTT
.,TRBV7-8,TRBD2,TRBJ2-3,CASSLELASTDTQYF,TGTGCCAGCAGCTTAGAACTAGCGTCTACAGATACGCAGTATTTT
.,TRBV18,.,TRBJ2-1,CASSPSGEQFF,TGTGCCAGCTCACCCTCTGGTGAGCAGTTCTTC
.,TRBV6-6,TRBD1,TRBJ1-4,CASRSGRDRQNEKLFF,TGTGCCAGCAGGTCCGGACGGGACAGACAAAATGAAAAACTGTTTTTT
.,TRBV6-5,.,TRBJ2-3,CASSRDNTDTQYF,TGTGCCAGCAGTCGGGACAACACAGATACGCAGTATTTT
.,TRBV7-2,.,TRBJ1-1,CASSHGTENTEAFF,TGTGCCAGCAGCCACGGGACGGAAAACACTGAAGCTTTCTTT
.,TRBV9,TRBD2,TRBJ2-1,CASSIPPGTSGSGYNEQFF,TGTGCCAGCAGCATCCCTCCCGGGACTAGCGGGAGTGGTTACAATGAGCAGTTCTTC
.,TRBV28,TRBD2,TRBJ2-4,CASGGIAKNIQYF,TGTGCCTCCGGGGGGATAGCCAAAAACATTCAGTACTTC
.,TRBV5-8,TRBD1,TRBJ1-2,CASRPGTAYGYTF,TGTGCCAGCAGACCCGGGACAGCCTATGGCTACACCTTC
.,TRBV4-2,TRBD1,TRBJ1-5,CASSHLQGAGNQPQHF,TGTGCCAGCAGCCACTTACAGGGGGCAGGCAACCAGCCCCAGCATTTT
.,TRBV28,.,TRBJ1-2,CASGRHGYTF,TGTGCCAGCGGACGCCATGGCTACACCTTC
.,TRBV6-1,.,TRBJ2-1,CASVQGVAAREQFF,TGTGCCAGCGTCCAAGGGGTAGCGGCCAGGGAGCAGTTCTTC
.,TRBV7-2,.,TRBJ2-7,CASSLVGLPGYEQYF,TGTGCCAGCAGCTTAGTTGGGTTGCCAGGGTACGAGCAGTACTTC
.,TRBV5-1,.,TRBJ2-1,CASSLRPTERAQFF,TGCGCCAGCAGCCTCAGACCCACGGAAAGGGCCCAGTTCTTC
.,TRBV28,TRBD1,TRBJ2-6,CASSRDRSSGANVLTF,TGTGCCAGCAGTAGGGACAGAAGCTCTGGGGCCAACGTCCTGACTTTC
.,TRBV6-6,TRBD1,TRBJ1-5,CASRLGTVNQPQHF,TGTGCCAGCAGACTCGGGACAGTCAATCAGCCCCAGCATTTT
.,TRBV6-5,.,TRBJ2-5,CASARGTFGETQYF,TGTGCCAGCGCCCGAGGGACATTCGGAGAGACCCAGTACTTC
.,TRBV30,.,TRBJ1-2,CAWSVQRDYTF,TGTGCCTGGAGTGTACAAAGGGACTACACCTTC
.,TRBV19,TRBD1,TRBJ1-5,CASSGDRAGFSTQHF,TGTGCCAGTAGTGGGGACAGGGCGGGTTTTTCGACCCAGCATTTT
.,TRBV6-6,.,TRBJ1-1,CASSYVGAPEAFF,TGTGCCAGCAGTTACGTGGGGGCCCCTGAAGCTTTCTTT
once,TRBV7-2,TRBD1,TRBJ2-7,CASATSSTGTGVNEQYF,TGTGCCAGCGCGACAAGTTCCACCGGGACAGGGGTTAACGAGCAGTACTTC
.,TRBV7-2,TRBD2,TRBJ2-3,CASSFKVGLRTDTQYF,TGTGCCAGCAGCTTTAAAGTGGGACTACGCACAGATACGCAGTATTTT
.,TRBV19,TRBD2,TRBJ2-3,CASKLAGTDTQYF,TGTGCCAGTAAATTAGCGGGAACAGATACGCAGTATTTT
.,TRBV25-1,.,TRBJ2-7,CASSEYRTAGYEQYF,TGTGCCAGCAGTGAATACCGGACGGCGGGCTACGAGCAGTACTTC